The 32 T cell receptor beta chains below come from one sample, sequenced in a study of blood T cell repertoires in COVID-19. The repertoire was sequenced with immunoSEQ multiplex PCR; TCRdb's copy has only in-frame clones and lacks some. The sample comprises around 180,000 clones, about 81% of which are singletons, and around 11% rests with the top ten. The material sequenced was peripheral blood. These receptors originate from a woman older than 75 with COVID-19, enrolled during active disease.

This chain links TRBV7-2 with TRBJ2-2, with TRBD2 identical over 7 bases. The CDR3 is made up of 18 amino acids. Per germline, CDR1 SGHTA and CDR2 FQGNSA. V was pared by 2 bases and J by 0 bases, with 9 bases of the junction left unmatched. The CDR3, as DNA: TGTGCCAGCAGCTTAAAACCCCGCGGGGGTTCGAACACCGGGGAGCTGTTTTTT. Translated, it gives CASSLKPRGGSNTGELFF.

This chain links TRBV7-6 with TRBJ2-1, with 11 bases identical to TRBD2. The germline V gene encodes CDR1 SGHVS and CDR2 FNYEAQ. With 1 base clipped from V and 4 bases from J, the junction kept 3 bases outside the gene matches. This CDR3 contains 16 residues. The DNA for the CDR3 is TGTGCCAGCAGCTTAGTCCCTAGCGGGAGGTACAATGAGCAGTTCTTC. Amino acids: CASSLVPSGRYNEQFF.

The rearrangement uses TRBV5-6 and TRBJ2-5, with TRBD2 as a possible D gene (5 bases). Germline V lookup: CDR1 SGHDT, CDR2 YYEEEE. CDR3 length: 13 residues. Trimming took 4 bases from V and 4 from J, leaving 11 bases between them. The CDR3 here is CASSLGSGETQYF. The CDR3 nucleotides are TGTGCCAGCAGCCTAGGGAGTGGAGAGACCCAGTACTTC.

This clone came up a few times. The rearrangement joins TRBV18 to TRBJ2-5; 13 bases map to TRBD2. There are 16 residues in the CDR3. J lost 5 bases, V lost 3 bases, and 6 bases had no gene match. Per germline, CDR1 KGHSH and CDR2 LQKENI. The CDR3 sequence: CASSPGLAGVPETQYF. CDR3 sequence (DNA): TGTGCCAGCTCACCCGGACTAGCGGGGGTCCCCGAGACCCAGTACTTC.

In the case of this clone: Within the sample, other DNA sequences also encode this same CDR3. This chain's CDR3 is CSVGGLMNTEAFF. The CDR3 DNA follows: TGCAGCGTTGGGGGACTGATGAACACTGAAGCTTTCTTT. This chain joins TRBV29-1 and TRBJ1-1; the D gene is possibly TRBD1 (5 bases). The CDR3 is 13 amino acids. Germline V gene lookup returns CDR1 SQVTM and CDR2 ANQGSEA. Trimming took 4 bases from V and 0 from J, leaving 9 bases between them.

This clone was recorded a few times. The rearrangement uses TRBV10-3 and TRBJ1-2; a possible D gene is TRBD1 (6 bases). The CDR3 contains 13 residues. Germline V gene sequence: CDR1 ENHRY, CDR2 SYGVKD. Trimming took 6 bases from V and 8 from J, leaving 16 bases between them. The CDR3, as DNA: TGTGCCATCAGGGTACAGGGTCTGGGGGGCTACACCTTC. Its protein is CAIRVQGLGGYTF.

This clone has more than one count but fewer than ten. The rearrangement joins TRBV24-1 to TRBJ2-3, with 7 positions matching TRBD2. The CDR3 spans 18 residues. The V gene end was trimmed by 4 bases and the J gene end by 3 bases; junction bases not matched to a gene: 15. From germline, CDR1 is KGHDR and CDR2 SFDVKD. The CDR3 bases are TGTGCCACCAGTGACCCCACCTCGACTAGCCGTGGAACAGATACGCAGTATTTT. Translation gives CATSDPTSTSRGTDTQYF.

V and J are TRBV6-1 and TRBJ1-5; no reliable D call. With 1 base removed from V and 9 bases from J, the gap between germline ends came to 7 bases. Per the germline V gene, CDR1 is MNHNS and CDR2 is SASEGT. This CDR3 region has 12 residues. This chain's CDR3 is CASSEVRGPQHF. CDR3 nucleotide sequence: TGTGCCAGCAGTGAAGTACGGGGGCCCCAGCATTTT.

The J gene is TRBJ2-5, the V gene TRBV3-1 (or the pseudogene TRBV3-2), with TRBD1 matching 9 bases. This CDR3 region has 15 residues. The V gene's germline CDR1 is LGHDT and CDR2 YNNKEL (reference sequence). The J segment lost 5 bases and the V segment lost 4 bases, leaving 8 bases of the junction unmatched. For the CDR3, the DNA is TGTGCCAGCAGCCCCCGGGGACAGGGACGGGAGACCCAGTACTTC. Amino acid sequence: CASSPRGQGRETQYF.

This rearrangement joins TRBV7-2 to TRBJ2-5; a possible D gene is TRBD2 (6 bases). Between the trimmed V and J ends, which lost 7 bases and 4 bases, there was a span of 13 bases. The CDR3 has 13 residues. The germline CDR1 and CDR2 sequences are SGHTA and FQGNSA. The CDR3 reads CASNLRRGETQYF. CDR3 nucleotide sequence: TGTGCCAGCAACCTCCGGAGGGGAGAGACCCAGTACTTC.

This chain joins TRBV7-6 and TRBJ2-3; 7 bases align to TRBD2. Trimming removed 1 base from V and 6 bases from J; junction bases left unmatched: 7. In germline, CDR1 is SGHVS, CDR2 FNYEAQ. This CDR3 region has 15 residues. CDR3 amino acids: CASSLGSVGGDTQYF. CDR3 DNA: TGTGCCAGCAGCTTAGGGTCTGTGGGAGGGGATACGCAGTATTTT.

The gene calls are TRBV7-2 and TRBJ1-4; 9 bases align to TRBD1. The V and J ends lost 4 bases and 6 bases, in that order; junction bases with no gene match: 9. Germline loops: CDR1 SGHTA, CDR2 FQGNSA. The length of the CDR3 is 16 residues. As DNA, the CDR3 is TGTGCCAGCAGCTCGTGGGGGACAGGGATGGATGAAAAACTGTTTTTT. It is translated as CASSSWGTGMDEKLFF. The entire variable domain, with the rest obtained from reference TRBV7-2 and TRBJ1-4, is as follows: GAGVSQSPSNKVTEKGKDVELRCDPISGHTALYWYRQSLGQGLEFLIYFQGNSAPDKSGLPSDRFSAERTGGSVSTLTIQRTQQEDSAVYLCASSSWGTGMDEKLFFGSGTQLSVL.

The genes are TRBV6-6 and TRBJ2-5, with D possibly being TRBD2 (5 bases). Germline CDR1 and CDR2: MNHNY and SVGAGI (reference sequence). The CDR3 loop spans 16 amino acids. Between the trimmed V and J ends, which lost 4 bases and 2 bases, there was a span of 17 bases. The CDR3 DNA follows: TGTGCCAGCAGTTTAGGGAGCTTGGTAGGACAAGAGACCCAGTACTTC. Protein sequence: CASSLGSLVGQETQYF.

J is TRBJ2-4 and V is TRBV4-2; 8 nucleotides line up with TRBD2. Germline values: CDR1 LGHNA, CDR2 YNFKEQ. The ends lost 1 base at V and 7 bases at J; junction bases unmatched: 6. The CDR3 is 15 residues long. DNA of the CDR3: TGTGCCAGCAGCCAAGGGACCGGGAGGGGCAACATTCAGTACTTC. Amino acids: CASSQGTGRGNIQYF.

The CDR3 sequence: CASSLVSVTAEGYF. The CDR3 nucleotides are TGTGCCAGCAGCTTAGTGTCGGTCACGGCAGAGGGGTACTTC. The rearrangement links TRBV7-2 to TRBJ2-7; D might be TRBD2 (5 bases). Trimming removed 1 base from V and 12 bases from J, with 19 bases in between. Per the germline V gene, CDR1 is SGHTA and CDR2 is FQGNSA. CDR3 length: 14 amino acids.

The CDR3, as DNA: TGTGCCAGCTCACCACGGACAGGGTCCCTCTACGAGCAGTACTTC. This translates into CASSPRTGSLYEQYF. The chain carries TRBV18 and TRBJ2-7; 8 bases line up with TRBD1. The CDR3 has 15 residues. Germline loops: CDR1 KGHSH, CDR2 LQKENI. V lost 1 base, J lost 3 bases, and 5 bases stayed unmatched.

In nucleotides, the CDR3 is TGTGCCAGCAGTGCTACCAACAGGGCTTCACCCCTCCACTTT. It translates to CASSATNRASPLHF. The chain combines TRBV28 with TRBJ1-6; D may be TRBD1 (6 bases). Germline CDR1 reads MDHEN; CDR2 reads SYDVKM. The CDR3 length is 14 residues. V was clipped by 5 bases and J by 9 bases, with 14 bases between them.

The genes are TRBV5-4 and TRBJ2-7, with a tentative D call TRBD1 (5 bases). This CDR3 has 12 residues. V dropped 4 bases and J dropped 2 bases, with 7 bases sitting between them. Germline loops: CDR1 SGHNT, CDR2 YYREEE (reference sequence). Here the CDR3 reads CASSMDTYEQYF. CDR3 nucleotides: TGTGCCAGCAGCATGGACACCTACGAGCAGTACTTC.

The CDR3: CASSIRGTGFNQPQHF. The CDR3 DNA reads TGTGCCAGTAGTATACGTGGGACAGGGTTTAATCAGCCCCAGCATTTT. This chain links TRBV19 with TRBJ1-5; 9 nucleotides align to TRBD1. This CDR3 comprises 16 residues. Per germline, CDR1 LNHDA and CDR2 SQIVND (reference sequence). J gave up 4 bases and V 2 bases, and 6 bases lay outside the gene matches.

This chain joins TRBV24-1 and TRBJ2-3, with TRBD2 matching 10 bases. Losses at the gene ends were 1 base for V and 8 bases for J; bases not matched to a gene: 8. Germline V gene sequence: CDR1 KGHDR, CDR2 SFDVKD. The CDR3 contains 16 residues. The CDR3 loop is CATSDFQRGGPATQYF. Here the CDR3 DNA reads TGTGCCACCAGTGATTTCCAGCGGGGGGGCCCCGCTACGCAGTATTTT.

The table lists this clone with a few counts. The gene calls are TRBV6-5 and TRBJ1-4; D call uncertain. CDR3 size: 13 residues. The germline CDR1 and CDR2 sequences are MNHEY and SVGAGI. V lost 6 bases and J lost 8, with 13 bases in between. The CDR3 loop is CASRDFGGEKLFF. The CDR3 DNA is TGTGCCAGCAGGGACTTTGGCGGCGAAAAACTGTTTTTT.

This chain joins TRBV9 and TRBJ2-7; a weak D match, TRBD1 (6 bases). CDR1 is SGDLS and CDR2 is YYNGEE in the germline V gene. Trimming removed 0 bases at V and 4 bases at J, with 11 bases between. The CDR3 contains 14 residues. The CDR3 spells CASSVGLGGYEQYF. The CDR3 DNA reads TGTGCCAGCAGCGTAGGGCTAGGGGGATACGAGCAGTACTTC. The whole variable domain, remainder taken from reference TRBV9 and TRBJ2-7, is DSGVTQTPKHLITATGQRVTLRCSPRSGDLSVYWYQQSLDQGLQFLIQYYNGEERAKGNILERFSAQQFPDLHSELNLSSLELGDSALYFCASSVGLGGYEQYFGPGTRLTVT.

The chain uses TRBV2 and TRBJ2-1, with D perhaps TRBD2 (6 bases). This CDR3 region has 14 residues. V was clipped by 6 bases and J by 10 bases, with 19 bases between them. The germline CDR1 and CDR2 sequences are SNHLY and FYNNEI. The CDR3 region is CASRSTRASAEQFF. The CDR3 DNA reads as TGTGCCAGCAGATCGACACGCGCTAGCGCCGAGCAGTTCTTC.

The chain carries TRBV10-3 and TRBJ1-2; tentatively, D is TRBD1 (5 bases). The CDR3 has 16 amino acids. In germline, CDR1 is ENHRY, CDR2 SYGVKD. Trimming removed 0 bases from V and 4 bases from J, with 15 bases in between. CDR3 coding DNA: TGTGCCATCAGTGAGTCGATGGGGCAGGGCCCCTATGGCTACACCTTC. Translated, it gives CAISESMGQGPYGYTF.

J is TRBJ2-1 and V is TRBV7-9; the D is unclear. V lost 3 bases and J 8 bases, leaving 2 bases between the germline ends. The CDR3 contains 10 residues. Germline lookup yields CDR1 SEHNR and CDR2 FQNEAQ (reference sequence). CDR3 sequence reads: CASSFDEQFF. The CDR3 bases are TGTGCCAGCAGCTTCGATGAGCAGTTCTTC.

This sequence joins TRBV11-3 and TRBJ2-5, with D possibly being TRBD2 (5 bases). Trimming removed 2 bases from V and 5 bases from J, with 9 bases in between. CDR3 length: 13 residues. CDR1 is SGHNT and CDR2 is YENEEA in the germline V gene. The CDR3 loop is CASSLPGWETQYF. The CDR3, as DNA: TGTGCCAGCAGCTTACCGGGGTGGGAGACCCAGTACTTC.

The J gene is TRBJ2-5, the V gene TRBV29-1; 9 nucleotides align to TRBD2. This CDR3 contains 15 residues. V was pared by 2 bases and J by 5 bases, with 9 bases of the junction left unmatched. Per germline, CDR1 SQVTM and CDR2 ANQGSEA. CDR3 sequence (DNA): TGCAGCGTTGAATTTGCGGGGGGGGCCTCGGAGACCCAGTACTTC. It codes for CSVEFAGGASETQYF.

The V and J genes are TRBV4-3 and TRBJ1-2, with 7 bases that match TRBD1. This CDR3 contains 16 residues. CDR1 and CDR2 from the germline V gene are LGHNA and YSLEER. Trimming cost V 2 bases and J 5 bases; bases outside gene matches: 11. CDR3: CASSQFTGTALYGYTF. The CDR3 DNA sequence: TGCGCCAGCAGCCAATTCACCGGGACAGCCCTATATGGCTACACCTTC.

This clone was seen more than once but under ten times. This chain links TRBV2 with TRBJ2-7; 10 bases agree with TRBD1. Trimming cost V 8 bases and J 0 bases; bases outside gene matches: 1. Germline CDR1 SNHLY, CDR2 FYNNEI. This CDR3 has 13 amino acids. The CDR3 sequence is CASRDRGSYEQYF. For the CDR3, the DNA is TGTGCCAGCCGGGACAGGGGCTCCTACGAGCAGTACTTC. The full variable domain, with the rest looked up from reference TRBV2 and TRBJ2-7, is EPEVTQTPSHQVTQMGQEVILRCVPISNHLYFYWYRQILGQKVEFLVSFYNNEISEKSEIFDDQFSVERPDGSNFTLKIRSTKLEDSAMYFCASRDRGSYEQYFGPGTRLTVT.

CDR3: CASSLALAGGPADTQYF. CDR3 nucleotides: TGTGCCAGCAGCTTAGCGCTCGCGGGGGGGCCCGCAGATACGCAGTATTTT. This rearrangement joins TRBV7-6 to TRBJ2-3; 9 nucleotides agree with TRBD2. In germline, CDR1 is SGHVS, CDR2 FNYEAQ. The J segment lost 4 bases and the V segment lost 0 bases, leaving 8 bases of the junction unmatched. The CDR3 is 17 residues long.

The chain joins TRBV19 to TRBJ2-7; 9 positions match TRBD1. Germline V gene lookup returns CDR1 LNHDA and CDR2 SQIVND (reference sequence). This CDR3 region has 14 residues. The V gene end was trimmed by 5 bases and the J gene end by 2 bases; junction bases not matched to a gene: 4. The CDR3 coding sequence is TGTGCCAGTAGTGACCGGGACAGGGCCTACGAGCAGTACTTC. It translates to CASSDRDRAYEQYF. Supplemented by reference TRBV19 and TRBJ2-7, the full variable domain reads DGGITQSPKYLFRKEGQNVTLSCEQNLNHDAMYWYRQDPGQGLRLIYYSQIVNDFQKGDIAEGYSVSREKKESFPLTVTSAQKNPTAFYLCASSDRDRAYEQYFGPGTRLTVT.

The genes are TRBV3-1 (or the pseudogene TRBV3-2) and TRBJ1-3; a weak D match, TRBD1 (5 bases). Germline V gene sequence: CDR1 LGHDT, CDR2 YNNKEL (reference sequence). This CDR3 is built from 17 residues. V was pared by 0 bases and J by 0 bases, with 12 bases between. The CDR3 here is CASSQDRWGNSGNTIYF. CDR3 in DNA: TGTGCCAGCAGCCAAGATAGGTGGGGCAACTCTGGAAACACCATATATTTT.